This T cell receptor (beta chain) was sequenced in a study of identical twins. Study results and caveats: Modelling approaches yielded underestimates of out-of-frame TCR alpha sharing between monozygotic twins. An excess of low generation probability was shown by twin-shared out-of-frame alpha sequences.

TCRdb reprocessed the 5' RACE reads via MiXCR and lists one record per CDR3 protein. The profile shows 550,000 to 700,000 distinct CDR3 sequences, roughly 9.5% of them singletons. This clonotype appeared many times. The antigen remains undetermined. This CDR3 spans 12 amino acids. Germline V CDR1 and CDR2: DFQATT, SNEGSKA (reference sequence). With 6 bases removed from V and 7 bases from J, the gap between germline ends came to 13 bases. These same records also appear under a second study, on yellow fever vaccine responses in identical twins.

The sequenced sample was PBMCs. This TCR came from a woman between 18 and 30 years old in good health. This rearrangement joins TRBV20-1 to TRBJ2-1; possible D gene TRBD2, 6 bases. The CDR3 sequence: CSAEGGKNEQFF. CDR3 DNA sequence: TGCAGTGCGGAAGGAGGGAAAAATGAGCAGTTCTTC.